This TCR beta chain is from a study of regulatory T cells in long-lasting Graves disease. Study-wide findings and caveats: Graves' patients with persistent disease showed TCR diversity lower than patients newly diagnosed. Newly diagnosed disease favored TRBV20-1 and TRBJ2-1 over persistent disease.

Germline V gene sequence: CDR1 MNHNS, CDR2 SASEGT. The CDR3 has 14 residues. Between the trimmed V and J ends, which lost 6 bases and 12 bases, there was a span of 23 bases. This clonotype occurred many times. Its specificity is unknown. According to the study, TCR beta libraries were built with iRepertoire HTBI primers and CDR3-region Arm-PCR. TCRdb reanalysed the multiplex PCR reads using MiXCR and keeps one entry per CDR3 protein. The table has some 470,000 distinct CDR3 sequences, roughly a fifth seen once. Time point specified: persistent/refractory GD, antithyroid drugs over 5 years with positive TRAb. Preparation of the TCR library used RNA extracted from PBMCs. Diagnosis followed American Thyroid Association guidelines for Graves' disease.

Material: peripheral blood mononuclear cells (PBMCs), obtained when the disease was refractory, from a patient treated with antithyroid drugs. The chain carries TRBV6-1 and TRBJ1-1; unclear D gene. This TCR was sampled from a female donor with Graves disease. CDR3 region: CASSHKTPALVSFF. The CDR3 DNA sequence: TGTGCCAGCAGCCATAAGACCCCGGCACTTGTTTCTTTCTTT.